The 19 T cell receptor beta chains presented below share a single source sample, sequenced in a study of follicular helper T cells after annual influenza vaccination. Clones were read by immunoSEQ multiplex PCR, and TCRdb kept only the in-frame ones, dropping some. The sample has about 12,000 clones, about 80% seen once. Regarding time point: 2015-2016 season, pre-vaccination. This specimen consisted of CXCR5+ CD38- circulating T follicular helper cells from blood, obtained on the day of influenza vaccination. Subset in this sample: circulating Tfh, non-naive CD4+CXCR5+PD-1+ (ICOS+CD38+ or ICOS-CD38-). The receptors shown here come from an adult who received the influenza vaccine.

This clone has more than one count but fewer than ten. The genes are TRBV7-2 and TRBJ2-3, with 7 positions matching TRBD2. J gave up 3 bases and V 7 bases, and 10 bases lay outside the gene matches. There are 15 residues in the CDR3. Germline V lookup: CDR1 SGHTA, CDR2 FQGNSA. The DNA of the CDR3 is TGTGCCAGCAACCTAGCGGCGGCTAGGACAGATACGCAGTATTTT. Its translation is CASNLAAARTDTQYF.

V is TRBV19 and J is TRBJ1-2; D perhaps matches TRBD1 (6 bases). The CDR3 runs to 14 residues. V gave up 6 bases and J gave up 4 bases, with 15 bases separating them. Germline CDR1 reads LNHDA; CDR2 reads SQIVND (reference sequence). The CDR3 spells CASRVRTELYGYTF. DNA for the CDR3: TGTGCCAGTAGAGTCCGGACAGAGCTCTATGGCTACACCTTC.

This chain links TRBV18 with TRBJ2-3; TRBD2 matches 7 bases. Trimming cost V 0 bases and J 6 bases; bases outside gene matches: 3. Germline CDR1 is KGHSH and CDR2 is LQKENI. This CDR3 region has 14 residues. The DNA of the CDR3 is TGTGCCAGCTCACCACCTGCTAGCGGTGATACGCAGTATTTT. This encodes CASSPPASGDTQYF.

The chain employs TRBV7-9 and TRBJ2-3; D tentatively fits TRBD1 or TRBD2 (5 bases each). This CDR3 has 14 residues. Trimming removed 2 bases from V and 5 bases from J, with 11 bases in between. Germline V gene sequence: CDR1 SEHNR, CDR2 FQNEAQ (reference sequence). The CDR3 DNA is TGTGCCAGCAGCTTAACCCAGGGAGAAGATACGCAGTATTTT. It encodes CASSLTQGEDTQYF.

The V and J genes are TRBV30 and TRBJ1-3; tentatively, D is TRBD1 (6 bases). Germline V lookup: CDR1 GTSNPN, CDR2 SVGIG (reference sequence). V lost 0 bases and J lost 2, with 11 bases in between. The CDR3 has 15 amino acids. The CDR3 is CAWSVPEGAGNTIYF. CDR3 in DNA: TGTGCCTGGAGTGTACCAGAGGGGGCTGGAAACACCATATATTTT.

J is TRBJ2-3 and V is TRBV7-3; 9 bases map to TRBD1. Germline lookup yields CDR1 SGHTA and CDR2 FQGTGA. V shed 5 bases and J 3 bases; nucleotides not matched to a gene: 3. This CDR3 spans 14 amino acids. CDR3 nucleotides: TGTGCCAGCAGCCGGACAGGGGCGACAGATACGCAGTATTTT. This codes for CASSRTGATDTQYF.

This chain links TRBV27 with TRBJ2-1, with D unclear. The CDR3 is 15 residues long. In germline, CDR1 is MNHEY, CDR2 SMNVEV (reference sequence). Trimming removed 1 base at V and 6 bases at J, with 13 bases between. The CDR3 DNA reads TGTGCCAGCAGTTTATTTATGGTCGGGTCCAATGAGCAGTTCTTC. Its protein is CASSLFMVGSNEQFF.

V is TRBV5-1 and J is TRBJ2-3, with 8 bases matching TRBD2. Unmatched junction bases numbered 7, after V lost 2 bases and J lost 5 bases. The germline V gene has CDR1 SGHRS and CDR2 YFSETQ. This CDR3 has 15 residues. The CDR3 sequence is CASSFLTGGQDTQYF. The CDR3 region has the DNA TGCGCCAGCAGCTTTCTTACGGGGGGGCAAGATACGCAGTATTTT. Together with reference TRBV5-1 and TRBJ2-3, the CDR3 gives the full variable domain: KAGVTQTPRYLIKTRGQQVTLSCSPISGHRSVSWYQQTPGQGLQFLFEYFSETQRNKGNFPGRFSGRQFSNSRSEMNVSTLELGDSALYLCASSFLTGGQDTQYFGPGTRLTVL.

The V and J genes are TRBV5-1 and TRBJ2-1, with 7 positions matching TRBD1. Trimming cost V 4 bases and J 4 bases; bases outside gene matches: 14. CDR3 length: 17 amino acids. Germline values: CDR1 SGHRS, CDR2 YFSETQ. The CDR3 spells CASSPTDTGDIYNEQFF. CDR3 in DNA: TGCGCCAGCAGCCCCACTGATACAGGGGACATATACAATGAGCAGTTCTTC.

The chain combines TRBV6-1 with TRBJ2-5, with D possibly being TRBD2 (6 bases). V gave up 9 bases and J gave up 5 bases, with 10 bases separating them. Germline V gene lookup returns CDR1 MNHNS and CDR2 SASEGT. This CDR3 region has 11 residues. The CDR3, as DNA: TGTGCCAGTGGGACTGCCGAGACCCAGTACTTC. Its translation is CASGTAETQYF.

The chain uses TRBV7-6 and TRBJ1-6; the D gene is possibly TRBD1 (5 bases). V dropped 1 base and J dropped 11 bases, with 9 bases sitting between them. Germline V CDR1 and CDR2: SGHVS, FNYEAQ. The CDR3 has 13 amino acids. Here the CDR3 reads CASSLEEGTPLHF. The CDR3 DNA follows: TGTGCCAGCAGCTTAGAGGAGGGGACACCCCTCCACTTT.

The rearrangement uses TRBV5-4 and TRBJ2-5; 11 bases are shared with TRBD2. This CDR3 is 16 amino acids long. Per germline, CDR1 SGHNT and CDR2 YYREEE (reference sequence). Trimming at V came to 4 bases and at J to 3 bases, leaving 8 bases not matched to a gene. CDR3 sequence reads: CASSPEVAGGEETQYF. CDR3 sequence (DNA): TGTGCCAGCAGCCCAGAGGTAGCGGGGGGGGAAGAGACCCAGTACTTC.

V usage is TRBV9 and J usage is TRBJ2-3; no clear D. CDR1 is SGDLS and CDR2 is YYNGEE in the germline V gene. The CDR3 contains 13 residues. V lost 0 bases, J lost 5 bases, and 7 bases lay in between. The CDR3, as DNA: TGTGCCAGCAGCGTAGGGGTGGAAGATACGCAGTATTTT. Its protein is CASSVGVEDTQYF.

In its sample, this clone was seen once. This sequence joins TRBV7-3 and TRBJ2-3; D tentatively reads TRBD1 or TRBD2 (5 bases each). V was trimmed by 6 bases and J by 0 bases, leaving 13 bases between them. In germline, CDR1 is SGHTA, CDR2 FQGTGA. The CDR3 spans 15 residues. CDR3 amino acids: CASREGSHSTDTQYF. CDR3 nucleotides: TGTGCCAGCAGAGAGGGGTCGCATAGCACAGATACGCAGTATTTT.

The chain uses TRBV12-5 and TRBJ2-5; D is perhaps TRBD2 (7 bases). Trimming removed 4 bases from V and 4 bases from J, with 10 bases in between. The CDR3 is made up of 13 amino acids. Germline CDR1 reads LGHNT; CDR2 reads FRNRAP. CDR3 loop: CASGSGEGETQYF. The CDR3 coding sequence is TGTGCTAGTGGTTCAGGGGAGGGAGAGACCCAGTACTTC. Full variable domain (missing parts from reference TRBV12-5 and TRBJ2-5): DARVTQTPRHKVTEMGQEVTMRCQPILGHNTVFWYRQTMMQGLELLAYFRNRAPLDDSGMPKDRFSAEMPDATLATLKIQPSEPRDSAVYFCASGSGEGETQYFGPGTRLLVL.

V and J are TRBV29-1 and TRBJ1-1; TRBD1 might be the D (6 bases). Germline-derived CDR1 and CDR2 are SQVTM and ANQGSEA. Trimming took 3 bases from V and 1 from J, leaving 6 bases between them. This CDR3 comprises 12 residues. The CDR3 region has the DNA TGCAGCGTTGACAGGGGGAACACTGAAGCTTTCTTT. Its protein is CSVDRGNTEAFF.

V usage is TRBV28 and J usage is TRBJ1-5; 10 positions agree with TRBD1. This CDR3 region has 19 residues. V was clipped by 4 bases and J by 4 bases; unmatched bases: 16. CDR1 is MDHEN, CDR2 SYDVKM, per germline. Here the CDR3 reads CASSSYRDRGKWGNQPQHF. CDR3 nucleotide sequence: TGTGCCAGCAGTTCCTACCGGGACAGGGGAAAGTGGGGGAATCAGCCCCAGCATTTT.

The chain has TRBV4-2 and TRBJ1-6, with no clear D. Germline assignment: CDR1 LGHNA and CDR2 YNFKEQ. The CDR3 is made up of 15 amino acids. Deletions cut 0 bases from V and 9 bases from J, with 12 bases between. Written as DNA, the CDR3 is TGTGCCAGCAGCCAAGATTCAGCCTTAGGTTCACCCCTCCACTTT. It is translated as CASSQDSALGSPLHF.

This chain joins TRBV5-5 and TRBJ2-1; D gene uncertain. V was clipped by 4 bases and J by 4 bases, with 15 bases between them. This CDR3 has 15 amino acids. The germline V gene has CDR1 SGHKS and CDR2 YYEKEE (reference sequence). CDR3 amino acids: CASSTSLFTYNEQFF. CDR3 nucleotide sequence: TGTGCCAGCAGCACCAGTCTATTCACGTACAATGAGCAGTTCTTC.